The 20 T cell receptor beta chains listed next were all sequenced from one sample in a study of blood T cell repertoires in COVID-19. Only in-frame clones appear in the TCRdb table, and some are missing; sequencing was by immunoSEQ multiplex PCR. The sample records 92,000 or so clones, around 89% being singletons. The sequencing input was peripheral blood. The source is a man between 60 and 70 years old with acute or convalescent COVID-19.

The chain links TRBV19 to TRBJ1-2; D is perhaps TRBD1 (6 bases). The V gene lost 5 bases and the J gene lost 5 bases, with 15 bases spanning the gap. The CDR3 runs to 14 residues. Germline V gene sequence: CDR1 LNHDA, CDR2 SQIVND (reference sequence). The CDR3 region has the DNA TGTGCCAGTAGTGAAACCGGACAGATGTATGGCTACACCTTC. Its translation is CASSETGQMYGYTF.

The rearrangement joins TRBV24-1 to TRBJ1-2, with TRBD1 matching over 12 bases. The V gene end was trimmed by 4 bases and the J gene end by 3 bases; junction bases not matched to a gene: 5. The CDR3 runs 16 residues. CDR1 and CDR2 (germline): KGHDR, SFDVKD. The CDR3 nucleotides are TGTGCCACCAGTGACCCCGGGACAGGGGGCGACTATGGCTACACCTTC. Translation: CATSDPGTGGDYGYTF.

This clone was recorded once. The chain employs TRBV10-3 and TRBJ2-3; D gene unclear. Germline values: CDR1 ENHRY, CDR2 SYGVKD. Trimming shortened V by 6 bases and J by 0 bases, and 7 bases separated the two germline ends. This CDR3 comprises 13 residues. CDR3 sequence reads: CAISDISTDTQYF. CDR3 DNA sequence: TGTGCCATCAGCGACATTAGCACAGATACGCAGTATTTT.

In this sample, this clone turned up once. The V call is TRBV7-2, the J call TRBJ1-6; D is unresolved. The CDR3 covers 13 residues. The germline CDR1 and CDR2 sequences are SGHTA and FQGNSA. Trimming cost V 3 bases and J 7 bases, with 7 bases left between them. The CDR3 protein is CASSFTVNSPLHF. The CDR3 nucleotides are TGTGCCAGCAGCTTTACAGTGAATTCACCCCTCCACTTT.

The rearrangement uses TRBV6-5 and TRBJ1-2; D gene uncertain. Germline V gene lookup returns CDR1 MNHEY and CDR2 SVGAGI. V lost 6 bases and J 7 bases, leaving 15 bases between the germline ends. This CDR3 comprises 13 residues. CDR3 nucleotides: TGTGCCAGCAGGCCGACTCAATCGGGTGGCTACACCTTC. It is translated as CASRPTQSGGYTF.

The chain has TRBV5-1 and TRBJ2-6; D might be TRBD1 (6 bases). The V gene's germline CDR1 is SGHRS and CDR2 YFSETQ. V shed 4 bases and J shed 1 base, with 15 bases lying between them. The CDR3 has 17 residues. The CDR3 here is CASSRGILDSGANVLTF. The CDR3 bases are TGCGCCAGCAGCAGGGGGATTTTAGATTCTGGGGCCAACGTCCTGACTTTC.

The V call is TRBV4-1, the J call TRBJ1-4; 8 bases are a match to TRBD1. With 1 base clipped from V and 5 bases from J, the junction kept 3 bases outside the gene matches. The length of the CDR3 is 15 residues. Germline V CDR1 and CDR2: MGHRA, YSYEKL. The CDR3 bases are TGCGCCAGCAGCCAAGTTGGGACAGGAAATGAAAAACTGTTTTTT. Translation gives CASSQVGTGNEKLFF.

V and J are TRBV9 and TRBJ2-2; 9 bases agree with TRBD2. This CDR3 spans 16 amino acids. The V gene's germline CDR1 is SGDLS and CDR2 YYNGEE. The trim removed 5 bases at V and 6 bases at J, leaving 11 bases unmatched. The CDR3 sequence is CASRRGGSIRPGELFF. The CDR3 bases are TGTGCCAGCAGGCGGGGGGGATCGATTCGGCCCGGGGAGCTGTTTTTT.

As to this clone: The identical CDR3 is also encoded by other nucleotide sequences in the sample. The chain links TRBV5-1 to TRBJ1-2; 7 bases line up with TRBD1. Germline trimming cut 1 base from V and 2 bases from J; bases unmatched to any gene: 2. This CDR3 region has 14 residues. Germline V gene data show CDR1 as SGHRS and CDR2 as YFSETQ. In nucleotides, the CDR3 is TGCGCCAGCAGCTTGACACAGGGGAACTATGGCTACACCTTC. This translates into CASSLTQGNYGYTF.

This chain joins TRBV5-1 and TRBJ2-1; 14 bases are shared with TRBD2. V lost 1 base, J lost 8 bases, and 8 bases stayed unmatched. Germline values: CDR1 SGHRS, CDR2 YFSETQ. The CDR3 runs to 17 residues. CDR3 coding DNA: TGCGCCAGCAGCTTGAAGGGACTAGCGGGAGCGAAAGATGAGCAGTTCTTC. Protein: CASSLKGLAGAKDEQFF.

This clone was observed once. This chain uses TRBV5-1 with TRBJ1-2; 12 positions match TRBD1. This CDR3 contains 16 residues. Germline loops: CDR1 SGHRS, CDR2 YFSETQ. V shed 0 bases and J 7 bases; nucleotides not matched to a gene: 7. In DNA, the CDR3 is TGCGCCAGCAGCTTGGGAGGGACAGGGGGCTTCGGTGGCTACACCTTC. Protein: CASSLGGTGGFGGYTF.

The table lists this clone with a count of one. This chain connects TRBV11-2 to TRBJ2-3; D is unclear. The CDR3 extends over 17 amino acids. Deletions cut 1 base from V and 0 bases from J, with 14 bases between. Germline V gene lookup returns CDR1 SGHAT and CDR2 FQNNGV. CDR3: CASSLGVGGPSTDTQYF. CDR3 nucleotide sequence: TGTGCCAGCAGCTTAGGGGTCGGCGGTCCTAGCACAGATACGCAGTATTTT.

The chain links TRBV25-1 to TRBJ1-5; D is uncertain. The CDR3 is 13 residues long. Germline CDR1 is MGHDK and CDR2 is SYGVNS. The V end was cut by 2 bases, the J end by 7 bases, with 9 bases between. The DNA of the CDR3 is TGTGCCAGCAGTGAAGGAGATAGGCAGCCCCAGCATTTT. Its protein product is CASSEGDRQPQHF.

The rearrangement links TRBV29-1 to TRBJ2-7; TRBD2 aligns across 8 bases. V dropped 0 bases and J dropped 3; count of bases not matched to a gene: 4. Germline-derived CDR1 and CDR2 are SQVTM and ANQGSEA. This CDR3 has 14 residues. Written as DNA, the CDR3 is TGCAGCGTTGAAGATGCTAGCGGGTTCTACGAGCAGTACTTC. It translates to CSVEDASGFYEQYF.

This clone was observed a few times. This sequence joins TRBV18 and TRBJ1-5; no clear D gene. Trimming removed 3 bases from V and 4 bases from J, with 7 bases in between. The length of the CDR3 is 13 residues. Germline V gene data show CDR1 as KGHSH and CDR2 as LQKENI. CDR3 protein: CASSPGSNQPQHF. CDR3 bases: TGTGCCAGCTCACCCGGGAGTAATCAGCCCCAGCATTTT.

There are a few counts of this clone. The gene calls are TRBV11-2 and TRBJ2-3, with D perhaps matching TRBD1 (7 bases). Trimming took off 3 bases at V and 2 bases at J, with 18 bases between the two ends. The CDR3 has 17 amino acids. Germline V gene lookup returns CDR1 SGHAT and CDR2 FQNNGV. As DNA, the CDR3 is TGTGCCAGCAGCTTGGGCCTCCAGGGGGGCTCCACAGATACGCAGTATTTT. Its protein product is CASSLGLQGGSTDTQYF.

The gene calls are TRBV6-5 and TRBJ2-1; maybe TRBD1 (5 bases). In germline, CDR1 is MNHEY, CDR2 SVGAGI. V was shortened by 2 bases and J by 3 bases, with 11 bases between the two germline ends. There are 15 residues in the CDR3. In DNA form, the CDR3 reads TGTGCCAGCAGTTACGGTGGGGCGGTCTACAATGAGCAGTTCTTC. Protein sequence: CASSYGGAVYNEQFF.

This sequence joins TRBV10-3 and TRBJ1-1; maybe TRBD1 (5 bases). The CDR3 runs to 15 residues. Germline CDR1 ENHRY, CDR2 SYGVKD. Trimming pared 3 bases from V and 0 bases from J, leaving 11 bases between. CDR3 protein: CAISDGRALNTEAFF. The CDR3 bases are TGTGCCATCAGTGATGGCAGGGCTCTGAACACTGAAGCTTTCTTT.

The CDR3 DNA sequence: TGTGCCAGCAGGCCCCTCGGGAACGAGCAGTACTTC. The encoded protein is CASRPLGNEQYF. The chain couples TRBV6-5 to TRBJ2-7; possible D gene TRBD2, 5 bases. This CDR3 is 12 amino acids long. Looked up from germline, CDR1 is MNHEY and CDR2 is SVGAGI. V shed 6 bases and J shed 5 bases, with 11 bases lying between them.

The CDR3 bases are TGCGCCAGCAGCCACGGGACAGAGATTATCTATGGCTACACCTTC. Translated: CASSHGTEIIYGYTF. This sequence joins TRBV5-1 and TRBJ1-2; 7 bases are a match to TRBD1. V shed 4 bases and J 4 bases; nucleotides not matched to a gene: 10. CDR3 length equals 15 residues. Germline V lookup: CDR1 SGHRS, CDR2 YFSETQ.